These 32 T cell receptor beta chains share one sample of origin, sequenced in a study of blood T cell repertoires in COVID-19. The table came from immunoSEQ multiplex PCR; TCRdb's copy has only in-frame clones and leaves some out. The table has about 83,000 clones, around nine tenths seen once. The sequencing input was peripheral blood. The receptors derive from a man older than 75 with active or convalescent COVID-19.

CDR3: CASSQLVPQGYTF. Written as DNA, the CDR3 is TGTGCCAGCAGCCAACTCGTACCCCAGGGCTACACCTTC. This chain joins TRBV3-1 (or the pseudogene TRBV3-2) and TRBJ1-2, with D unclear. Trimming shortened V by 2 bases and J by 8 bases, and 12 bases separated the two germline ends. The CDR3 consists of 13 residues. Germline V gene lookup returns CDR1 LGHDT and CDR2 YNNKEL (reference sequence).

This clone was counted between two and nine times. The rearrangement links TRBV2 to TRBJ2-2; the D gene is possibly TRBD1 (6 bases). The CDR3 has 15 residues. Germline loops: CDR1 SNHLY, CDR2 FYNNEI. Trimming removed 6 bases at V and 1 base at J, with 12 bases between. In nucleotides, the CDR3 is TGTGCCAGCAGAGAAACAGGGCAGAACACCGGGGAGCTGTTTTTT. This codes for CASRETGQNTGELFF.

This chain uses TRBV24-1 with TRBJ2-5; a weak D match, TRBD2 (5 bases). The CDR3 has 11 residues. V lost 9 bases and J lost 5, with 9 bases in between. Germline CDR1 is KGHDR and CDR2 is SFDVKD. CDR3 in DNA: TGTGCCACCGGAGGAGGCGAGACCCAGTACTTC. Translating gives CATGGGETQYF.

The chain recombines TRBV11-2 with TRBJ1-3; tentative D call: TRBD1 (5 bases). This CDR3 contains 15 residues. Germline values: CDR1 SGHAT, CDR2 FQNNGV. Trimming removed 5 bases from V and 8 bases from J, with 19 bases in between. The CDR3 protein is CASSLRSREGHTIYF. CDR3 sequence (DNA): TGTGCCAGCAGCCTTAGATCCAGGGAAGGGCACACCATATATTTT.

The chain employs TRBV19 and TRBJ1-4, with D possibly being TRBD1 (5 bases). The germline V gene encodes CDR1 LNHDA and CDR2 SQIVND (reference sequence). The CDR3 contains 15 residues. Deletions cut 7 bases from V and 5 bases from J, with 17 bases between. CDR3 in amino acids: CASKGSGGPNEKLFF. CDR3 in DNA: TGTGCCAGTAAGGGCTCCGGGGGTCCCAATGAAAAACTGTTTTTT.

The chain carries TRBV5-1 and TRBJ1-1; no clear D gene. This CDR3 has 13 amino acids. CDR1 and CDR2 from the germline V gene are SGHRS and YFSETQ. Deletions cut 5 bases from V and 0 bases from J, with 8 bases between. CDR3 sequence (DNA): TGCGCCAGCAGTTCCGACATGAACACTGAAGCTTTCTTT. Its protein product is CASSSDMNTEAFF.

This chain connects TRBV5-1 to TRBJ2-3; 7 nucleotides agree with TRBD1. This CDR3 contains 14 residues. CDR1 and CDR2 from the germline V gene are SGHRS and YFSETQ. V was clipped by 4 bases and J by 6 bases; unmatched bases: 8. The CDR3 here is CASSLGTAGDTQYF. CDR3 DNA: TGCGCCAGCAGCCTCGGGACAGCAGGGGATACGCAGTATTTT.

Written as DNA, the CDR3 is TGTGCCAGCAGTGACCCGCTAGCGGGAGTGAATGAGCAGTTCTTC. Its protein product is CASSDPLAGVNEQFF. The gene calls are TRBV6-6 and TRBJ2-1; 10 bases fit TRBD2. The CDR3 has 15 amino acids. The J segment lost 7 bases and the V segment lost 5 bases, leaving 8 bases of the junction unmatched. The germline V gene has CDR1 MNHNY and CDR2 SVGAGI (reference sequence).

This chain links TRBV6-1 with TRBJ1-5; D gene ambiguous. The V and J ends lost 2 bases and 4 bases respectively, with 9 bases between them. The V gene's germline CDR1 is MNHNS and CDR2 SASEGT. The CDR3 contains 14 residues. The CDR3 loop is CASSELHLNQPQHF. CDR3 in DNA: TGTGCCAGCAGTGAATTGCACCTAAATCAGCCCCAGCATTTT.

The chain joins TRBV7-3 to TRBJ2-2; 7 bases match TRBD2. Germline V lookup: CDR1 SGHTA, CDR2 FQGTGA. The CDR3 consists of 17 residues. The junction had 12 bases not matched to a gene; V was cut back by 5 bases and J by 3 bases. CDR3 sequence (DNA): TGTGCCAGCAGCCCCTCCCTAGTTGCGGGAGACACCGGGGAGCTGTTTTTT. It codes for CASSPSLVAGDTGELFF.

The chain has TRBV7-9 and TRBJ1-1, with 9 bases lining up with TRBD1. The ends lost 0 bases at V and 5 bases at J; junction bases unmatched: 7. Germline V gives CDR1 SEHNR, CDR2 FQNEAQ (reference sequence). The CDR3 contains 16 residues. The DNA of the CDR3 is TGTGCCAGCAGCTTAGCGCTCGGGACAGGGAAAACTGAAGCTTTCTTT. This sequence encodes CASSLALGTGKTEAFF.

The chain couples TRBV11-2 to TRBJ1-4; D is perhaps TRBD1 (5 bases). Germline CDR1 and CDR2: SGHAT and FQNNGV. Trimming left V 5 bases short and J 8 bases short, with 18 bases between. CDR3 length: 15 residues. The CDR3 sequence: CASSQNSGGREKLFF. Here the CDR3 DNA reads TGTGCCAGCAGCCAAAACTCGGGGGGACGGGAAAAACTGTTTTTT.

In this sample, this clone turned up many times. J is TRBJ2-7 and V is TRBV28, with TRBD1 as a possible D gene (6 bases). The V gene lost 4 bases and the J gene lost 7 bases, with 20 bases spanning the gap. Germline CDR1 MDHEN, CDR2 SYDVKM. The CDR3 is 15 amino acids. CDR3: CASSWGVTGTGEQYV. CDR3 DNA: TGTGCCAGCAGTTGGGGCGTAACAGGGACGGGGGAGCAGTACGTC.

The rearrangement joins TRBV18 to TRBJ1-2; 9 bases align to TRBD1. Germline CDR1 KGHSH, CDR2 LQKENI. V gave up 5 bases and J gave up 6 bases; unmatched junction bases: 7. The CDR3 spans 14 residues. The CDR3 reads CASSTGQGIDGYTF. CDR3 bases: TGTGCCAGCTCAACTGGACAGGGGATCGATGGCTACACCTTC.

V is TRBV5-4 and J is TRBJ2-3; 10 bases fit TRBD2. CDR3 length equals 15 residues. The ends lost 7 bases at V and 2 bases at J; junction bases unmatched: 7. The V gene's germline CDR1 is SGHNT and CDR2 YYREEE (reference sequence). CDR3 sequence reads: CASQRAGGNTDTQYF. The CDR3 bases are TGTGCCAGCCAGAGAGCGGGGGGGAACACAGATACGCAGTATTTT. The full variable domain, in which reference TRBV5-4 and TRBJ2-3 provide the parts outside the CDR3, is ETGVTQSPTHLIKTRGQQVTLRCSSQSGHNTVSWYQQALGQGPQFIFQYYREEENGRGNFPPRFSGLQFPNYSSELNVNALELDDSALYLCASQRAGGNTDTQYFGPGTRLTVL.

This clone was counted a single time. The chain links TRBV5-1 to TRBJ2-1, with D hard to call. Germline CDR1 and CDR2: SGHRS and YFSETQ. The germline V and J ends were trimmed by 0 bases and 0 bases, with 10 bases remaining between them. The CDR3 length is 16 residues. The CDR3: CASSLAGGSSYNEQFF. The CDR3 DNA reads TGCGCCAGCAGCTTGGCCGGCGGAAGCTCCTACAATGAGCAGTTCTTC.

The chain uses TRBV6-5 and TRBJ1-1; TRBD1 aligns across 7 bases. CDR1 is MNHEY, CDR2 SVGAGI, per germline. V shed 2 bases, J shed 0 bases, and the junction held 0 bases outside the gene matches. This CDR3 is 14 amino acids long. The DNA of the CDR3 is TGTGCCAGCAGTTACGACAGGGTGAACACTGAAGCTTTCTTT. Residues: CASSYDRVNTEAFF.

The chain combines TRBV13 with TRBJ2-3, with D possibly being TRBD2 (5 bases). Germline V CDR1 and CDR2: PRHDT, FYEKMQ (reference sequence). Trimming took off 6 bases at V and 6 bases at J, with 13 bases between the two ends. The CDR3 consists of 13 residues. This chain's CDR3 is CASSRAGTDTQYF. The CDR3 DNA is TGTGCCAGCAGTCGCGCGGGTACCGATACGCAGTATTTT.

This chain links TRBV12-5 with TRBJ1-1, with 7 bases identical to TRBD1. This CDR3 spans 14 amino acids. Losses at the gene ends were 5 bases for V and 10 bases for J; bases not matched to a gene: 13. The germline gives CDR1 LGHNT, CDR2 FRNRAP. CDR3: CASGPSGQALGAFF. The CDR3, as DNA: TGTGCTAGTGGTCCTTCCGGACAGGCCCTGGGAGCTTTCTTT.

The gene calls are TRBV27 and TRBJ1-4; 8 nucleotides line up with TRBD1. CDR1 is MNHEY, CDR2 SMNVEV, per germline (reference sequence). The CDR3 is made up of 17 amino acids. Trimming removed 2 bases from V and 4 bases from J; junction bases left unmatched: 9. The CDR3 DNA is TGTGCCAGCAGTTTAGTCGGACAGGGTGCCCTTAATGAAAAACTGTTTTTT. Residues: CASSLVGQGALNEKLFF.

This clone was detected once. CDR3 in DNA: TGTGCCAGCAGCTCTCAGGGTAACCAGCCCCAGCATTTT. Translating it yields CASSSQGNQPQHF. The chain carries TRBV7-2 and TRBJ1-5; a weak D match, TRBD1 (5 bases). The V end was cut by 4 bases, the J end by 7 bases, with 11 bases between. From germline, CDR1 is SGHTA and CDR2 FQGNSA. There are 13 residues in the CDR3.

The CDR3 sequence is CAWFFGTGGKSLGYTF. The CDR3 DNA reads as TGTGCCTGGTTTTTTGGGACAGGGGGCAAGAGTCTAGGCTACACCTTC. This chain connects TRBV30 to TRBJ1-2; 12 bases agree with TRBD1. The CDR3 covers 16 residues. The ends lost 5 bases at V and 8 bases at J; junction bases unmatched: 15. Germline CDR1 and CDR2: GTSNPN and SVGIG (reference sequence). Drawing the rest from reference TRBV30 and TRBJ1-2, the complete variable domain is SQTIHQWPATLVQPVGSPLSLECTVEGTSNPNLYWYRQAAGRGLQLLFYSVGIGQISSEVPQNLSASRPQDRQFILSSKKLLLSDSGFYLCAWFFGTGGKSLGYTFGSGTRLTVV.

The rearrangement joins TRBV21-1 to TRBJ1-6. TRBV21-1 counts as a pseudogene. This CDR3 comprises 17 residues. CDR3 amino acids: CASSKGWSGGADSPLHF. Here the CDR3 DNA reads TGTGCCAGCAGCAAAGGTTGGTCGGGGGGGGCGGATTCACCCCTCCACTTT.

This chain uses TRBV7-8 with TRBJ2-3; 9 bases fit TRBD2. The CDR3 loop spans 18 amino acids. Trimming at V came to 2 bases and at J to 5 bases, leaving 14 bases not matched to a gene. Germline V gene data show CDR1 as SGHVS and CDR2 as FQNEAQ. In nucleotides, the CDR3 is TGTGCCAGCAGCTTAAGCCTCGGGGTAGCGGGAGCAATAGATACGCAGTATTTT. Its translation is CASSLSLGVAGAIDTQYF.

The chain has TRBV14 and TRBJ2-1, with D perhaps TRBD2 (5 bases). V lost 1 base, J lost 4 bases, and 14 bases lay in between. This CDR3 is built from 16 residues. Germline-derived CDR1 and CDR2 are SGHDN and FVKESK. CDR3 sequence (DNA): TGTGCCAGCAGCCAAGGGCCCGGGGTTCAATACAATGAGCAGTTCTTC. Translating it yields CASSQGPGVQYNEQFF. The whole variable domain, filled in from reference TRBV14 and TRBJ2-1, reads EAGVTQFPSHSVIEKGQTVTLRCDPISGHDNLYWYRRVMGKEIKFLLHFVKESKQDESGMPNNRFLAERTGGTYSTLKVQPAELEDSGVYFCASSQGPGVQYNEQFFGPGTRLTVL.

The genes are TRBV11-2 and TRBJ2-5, with D perhaps TRBD1 (6 bases). Germline CDR1 and CDR2: SGHAT and FQNNGV. V lost 5 bases, J lost 2 bases, and 12 bases lay in between. This CDR3 comprises 14 residues. The CDR3 loop is CASSPRTEQETQYF. The CDR3 nucleotides read TGTGCCAGCAGCCCAAGGACAGAACAAGAGACCCAGTACTTC.

This chain connects TRBV6-5 to TRBJ2-7; 8 nucleotides agree with TRBD1. Germline CDR1 and CDR2: MNHEY and SVGAGI. V lost 4 bases and J lost 5; bases outside the gene matches: 7. This CDR3 has 14 residues. The CDR3 reads CASSSRTQGDEQYV. DNA for the CDR3: TGTGCCAGCAGTTCTAGAACACAGGGGGACGAGCAGTACGTC.

J is TRBJ2-7 and V is TRBV2, with a possible D match to TRBD2 (6 bases). The germline V gene has CDR1 SNHLY and CDR2 FYNNEI. The CDR3 is 11 residues long. V dropped 7 bases and J dropped 10 bases, with 14 bases sitting between them. The CDR3 region is CASKEGSLQYV. In nucleotides, the CDR3 is TGTGCCAGCAAGGAGGGTTCCCTACAGTACGTC.

V is TRBV5-1 and J is TRBJ1-1, with 7 nucleotides matching TRBD1. This CDR3 region has 14 residues. The junction had 7 bases not matched to a gene; V was cut back by 2 bases and J by 6 bases. The germline V gene has CDR1 SGHRS and CDR2 YFSETQ. CDR3 nucleotide sequence: TGCGCCAGCAGCTTACAGGGGTCTTCCTCTGAAGCTTTCTTT. The encoded protein is CASSLQGSSSEAFF. The variable domain in full, completed from reference TRBV5-1 and TRBJ1-1, reads KAGVTQTPRYLIKTRGQQVTLSCSPISGHRSVSWYQQTPGQGLQFLFEYFSETQRNKGNFPGRFSGRQFSNSRSEMNVSTLELGDSALYLCASSLQGSSSEAFFGQGTRLTVV.

The chain joins TRBV20-1 to TRBJ2-3, with D possibly TRBD1 on 5 matching bases. Trimming stripped 2 bases from V and 5 bases from J, with 5 bases between. In germline, CDR1 is DFQATT, CDR2 SNEGSKA (reference sequence). There are 11 residues in the CDR3. CDR3 coding DNA: TGCAGTGCTAGACAGGGAGATACGCAGTATTTT. This sequence encodes CSARQGDTQYF.

This chain links TRBV7-3 with TRBJ2-3, with D possibly being TRBD2 (6 bases). CDR1 and CDR2 (germline): SGHTA, FQGTGA. CDR3 length: 15 residues. V was pared by 5 bases and J by 4 bases, with 16 bases between. CDR3 DNA: TGTGCCAGCAGCCCAAAACGGGGAGGCGCAGATACGCAGTATTTT. This codes for CASSPKRGGADTQYF. Supplemented by reference TRBV7-3 and TRBJ2-3, the full variable domain reads GAGVSQTPSNKVTEKGKYVELRCDPISGHTALYWYRQSLGQGPEFLIYFQGTGAADDSGLPNDRFFAVRPEGSVSTLKIQRTERGDSAVYLCASSPKRGGADTQYFGPGTRLTVL.

The rearrangement uses TRBV6-6 and TRBJ1-5, with D uncertain. The V gene lost 3 bases and the J gene lost 5 bases, with 14 bases spanning the gap. This CDR3 is built from 15 residues. Germline V lookup: CDR1 MNHNY, CDR2 SVGAGI (reference sequence). CDR3 region: CASSYGLGGDQPQHF. CDR3 nucleotide sequence: TGTGCCAGCAGTTATGGACTTGGCGGGGATCAGCCCCAGCATTTT.